The 15 T cell receptor beta chains below all came from one sample that was sequenced in a study of beta chain features in type 1 diabetes. TCRB transcripts that were expressed got sequenced, as all of the isolated RNA had been reverse transcribed. Assay used: immunoSEQ multiplex PCR; TCRdb lists only in-frame clones, some missing. This table has hundreds of thousands of clones, roughly 17% appearing once. Sample: naive CD4+ T cells from blood. The receptors shown here come from a young woman in good health.

The V call is TRBV29-1, the J call TRBJ2-1, with a possible D match to TRBD1 (5 bases). Between the trimmed V and J ends, which lost 4 bases and 3 bases, there was a span of 10 bases. CDR1 and CDR2 (germline): SQVTM, ANQGSEA. This CDR3 comprises 13 residues. The CDR3 DNA follows: TGCAGCGTTGCCCAGGGTGGCTACAATGAGCAGTTCTTC. Amino acid sequence: CSVAQGGYNEQFF.

A few counts support this clone. The genes are TRBV11-2 and TRBJ2-3; D not resolved. V lost 2 bases and J lost 5, with 11 bases in between. Germline V gene sequence: CDR1 SGHAT, CDR2 FQNNGV. The CDR3 contains 14 residues. The CDR3 loop is CASSLPVRGDTQYF. The DNA for the CDR3 is TGTGCCAGCAGCTTACCGGTGCGCGGAGATACGCAGTATTTT.

This clone was recorded a few times. The chain joins TRBV5-1 to TRBJ2-2; possibly TRBD2 for D (6 bases). V was trimmed by 5 bases and J by 1 base, leaving 9 bases between them. This CDR3 is 14 amino acids long. Germline V lookup: CDR1 SGHRS, CDR2 YFSETQ. The CDR3 sequence: CASRGLQNTGELFF. DNA of the CDR3: TGCGCCAGCAGGGGACTGCAGAACACCGGGGAGCTGTTTTTT.

This rearrangement joins TRBV6-6 to TRBJ2-2, with TRBD2 matching over 11 bases. V lost 2 bases, J lost 8 bases, and 7 bases stayed unmatched. Germline values: CDR1 MNHNY, CDR2 SVGAGI (reference sequence). This CDR3 has 16 amino acids. The CDR3: CASSYGVAGGRGELFF. As DNA, the CDR3 is TGTGCCAGCAGTTACGGAGTAGCGGGAGGGCGGGGGGAGCTGTTTTTT.

The sample holds a few counts of this clone. The chain's CDR3 is CASSLVYGYTF. The CDR3 DNA is TGTGCCAGCAGCTTGGTCTATGGCTACACCTTC. This rearrangement joins TRBV7-9 to TRBJ1-2, with D unresolved. Germline CDR1 is SEHNR and CDR2 is FQNEAQ (reference sequence). The CDR3 has 11 amino acids. V lost 3 bases, J lost 4 bases, and 3 bases lay in between. Full variable domain (missing parts from reference TRBV7-9 and TRBJ1-2): DTGVSQNPRHKITKRGQNVTFRCDPISEHNRLYWYRQTLGQGPEFLTYFQNEAQLEKSRLLSDRFSAERPKGSFSTLEIQRTEQGDSAMYLCASSLVYGYTFGSGTRLTVV.

The chain couples TRBV10-3 to TRBJ2-1, with D maybe TRBD1 (6 bases). The V end lost 8 bases, the J end lost 4 bases, and 12 bases lay between the germline ends. The CDR3 extends over 13 amino acids. CDR1 is ENHRY and CDR2 is SYGVKD in the germline V gene. The CDR3 DNA reads TGTGCCATCTTGGACAGTATGTACAATGAGCAGTTCTTC. Translated, it gives CAILDSMYNEQFF.

The CDR3 coding sequence is TGTGCCAGCAGTTCTCCTCGGGCCACGATGACTGAAGCTTTCTTT. Its translation is CASSSPRATMTEAFF. The chain links TRBV28 to TRBJ1-1; D gene ambiguous. V was clipped by 4 bases and J by 5 bases, with 17 bases between them. In germline, CDR1 is MDHEN, CDR2 SYDVKM. The CDR3 is 15 residues long.

This clone has more than one count but fewer than ten. The rearrangement links TRBV7-2 to TRBJ2-7; 10 bases align to TRBD1. CDR1 and CDR2 (germline): SGHTA, FQGNSA. CDR3 length: 14 residues. J lost 6 bases, V lost 3 bases, and 5 bases had no gene match. The CDR3 nucleotides are TGTGCCAGCAGCTTGACGGGACAGGGGCTCGAGCAGTACTTC. Translated: CASSLTGQGLEQYF.

V usage is TRBV6-6 and J usage is TRBJ1-4; D is possibly TRBD1 (5 bases). CDR3 length: 14 residues. V lost 2 bases and J 6 bases, leaving 10 bases between the germline ends. Germline loops: CDR1 MNHNY, CDR2 SVGAGI (reference sequence). CDR3 nucleotide sequence: TGTGCCAGCAGTTACGACCGGGGGTATGAAAAACTGTTTTTT. It specifies CASSYDRGYEKLFF.

This clone has a handful of counts. The genes are TRBV10-3 and TRBJ2-3; no reliable D call. The CDR3 spans 14 residues. Germline CDR1 and CDR2: ENHRY and SYGVKD. V lost 2 bases and J 4 bases, leaving 10 bases between the germline ends. The CDR3 reads CAISEGRNPDTQYF. In nucleotides, the CDR3 is TGTGCCATCAGTGAGGGTAGGAACCCAGATACGCAGTATTTT.

Regarding this clone: A junction end diverges from the germline sequence, so it may reflect a read error. V and J are TRBV10-3 and TRBJ2-7, with D perhaps matching TRBD1 or TRBD2 (5 bases each). This CDR3 is 13 amino acids long. Germline V gives CDR1 ENHRY, CDR2 SYGVKD. DNA for the CDR3: TGTGCCAGCAGTTACTCGAGGGGACACGAGCAGTACTTC. Protein product: CASSYSRGHEQYF.

There are a few counts of this clone. The chain combines TRBV5-1 with TRBJ1-3, with 9 bases lining up with TRBD1. The CDR3 consists of 15 residues. J was trimmed by 0 bases and V by 4 bases; bases with no gene match: 2. Germline assignment: CDR1 SGHRS and CDR2 YFSETQ. CDR3 in DNA: TGCGCCAGCAGCCAGGGACAGGGCTCTGGAAACACCATATATTTT. Translation gives CASSQGQGSGNTIYF.

V usage is TRBV7-2 and J usage is TRBJ2-1, with a tentative D call TRBD2 (6 bases). The V and J ends lost 1 base and 13 bases respectively, with 8 bases between them. The CDR3 runs to 11 residues. Germline V gives CDR1 SGHTA, CDR2 FQGNSA. Here the CDR3 DNA reads TGTGCCAGCAGCTTAGTAGCGGTACAGTTCTTC. This encodes CASSLVAVQFF.

This clone was picked up a small number of times. This rearrangement joins TRBV19 to TRBJ2-3, with D perhaps given as TRBD1 or TRBD2 (6 bases each). Germline V gene lookup returns CDR1 LNHDA and CDR2 SQIVND (reference sequence). The CDR3 totals 16 residues. V was pared by 6 bases and J by 1 base, with 17 bases between. CDR3 in DNA: TGTGCCAGTAGCGGTCGAAAGGGGGGTCGCACAGATACGCAGTATTTT. Residues: CASSGRKGGRTDTQYF.

About this clone: The sample has other DNA sequences that encode this CDR3 too. The chain carries TRBV5-1 and TRBJ2-1, with 7 bases identical to TRBD2. The CDR3 length is 14 residues. Trimming removed 0 bases from V and 6 bases from J; junction bases left unmatched: 3. Germline CDR1 SGHRS, CDR2 YFSETQ. CDR3 DNA sequence: TGCGCCAGCAGCTTGGGTACGGGAGGCAATGAGCAGTTCTTC. Translation: CASSLGTGGNEQFF.